Listed below are T cell receptor beta chains from one sample, sequenced in a study of blood T cell repertoires in COVID-19. Libraries were prepared by immunoSEQ multiplex PCR; TCRdb keeps only in-frame clonotypes and omits some of them. The table lists about 200,000 clones, 65% to 90% of them singletons. Sequencing was performed on peripheral blood. The receptors derive from a human donor in a cohort sampled during active COVID-19. Both conserved end residues are part of each CDR3. A D gene is named only where the DNA matches it firmly. Size tells how often a clone was seen (once, few, many) or the class of an expanded clone, and some rows leave it out.

>TRBJ2-1|TRBV19|few|-
CASSEYNEQFF
TGTGCCAGTAGTGAGTACAATGAGCAGTTCTTC
>TRBJ2-1|TRBV5-1|-|-
CASSPGRLIRDEQFF
TGCGCCAGCAGCCCCGGGAGATTAATACGGGATGAGCAGTTCTTC
>TRBJ2-7|TRBV10-1|-|-
CASSDGGGQYEQYF
TGCGCCAGCAGTGACGGCGGGGGACAATACGAGCAGTACTTC
>TRBJ1-2|TRBV24-1|-|-
CATSAGPEGLNYGYTF
TGTGCCACCAGTGCCGGCCCAGAGGGATTAAACTATGGCTACACCTTC
>TRBJ1-2|TRBV29-1|once|-
CSVRVNYGYTF
TGCAGCGTTCGTGTGAACTATGGCTACACCTTC
>TRBJ2-7|TRBV6-5|-|-
CATGEPAYEQYF
TGTGCCACCGGGGAGCCCGCCTACGAGCAGTACTTC
>TRBJ2-7|TRBV28|-|TRBD2
CASRASGIVQYF
TGTGCCAGCAGAGCTAGCGGGATAGTGCAGTACTTC
>TRBJ1-1|TRBV28|-|-
CASSFDGGAEITEAFF
TGTGCCAGCAGTTTCGATGGAGGGGCCGAGATCACTGAAGCTTTCTTT
>TRBJ2-7|TRBV7-8|-|TRBD2
CASSLPGLAGGSSYEQYF
TGTGCCAGCAGCTTACCGGGACTAGCGGGAGGGAGCTCCTACGAGCAGTACTTC
>TRBJ2-5|TRBV2|-|-
CASSPRAGLEETQYF
TGTGCCAGCAGCCCCCGGGCAGGGTTAGAAGAGACCCAGTACTTC
>TRBJ2-3|TRBV5-1|-|TRBD1
CASSLDLTTGPDTQYF
TGCGCCAGCAGCTTGGACCTTACGACAGGGCCAGATACGCAGTATTTT
>TRBJ2-2|TRBV4-1|few|-
CASSQGTVNTGELFF
TGCGCCAGCAGCCAAGGGACAGTCAACACCGGGGAGCTGTTTTTT
>TRBJ2-1|TRBV10-2|-|TRBD2
CASSDLSGTSYNEQFF
TGCGCCAGCAGTGATCTCAGCGGGACCTCCTACAATGAGCAGTTCTTC
>TRBJ1-2|TRBV27|-|-
CASSLSGSGGYTF
TGTGCCAGCAGTTTATCGGGGAGTGGCGGCTACACCTTC
>TRBJ2-7|TRBV27|-|TRBD1
CASSRDRVGYEQYF
TGTGCCAGCAGTCGAGACAGGGTTGGCTACGAGCAGTACTTC
>TRBJ2-2|TRBV5-5|-|TRBD2
CASSPSGLVGTNTGELFF
TGTGCCAGCAGCCCCTCGGGACTAGTTGGGACGAACACCGGGGAGCTGTTTTTT
>TRBJ2-2|TRBV14|once|-
CASSQVGGGIGELFF
TGTGCCAGCAGCCAAGTAGGAGGGGGCATCGGGGAGCTGTTTTTT
>TRBJ2-1|TRBV20-1|-|-
CSASQPGNEQFF
TGCAGTGCTAGTCAGCCGGGCAATGAGCAGTTCTTC
>TRBJ2-1|TRBV18|-|TRBD2
CASSPGGRAYNEQFF
TGTGCCAGCTCACCGGGCGGGAGGGCCTACAATGAGCAGTTCTTC